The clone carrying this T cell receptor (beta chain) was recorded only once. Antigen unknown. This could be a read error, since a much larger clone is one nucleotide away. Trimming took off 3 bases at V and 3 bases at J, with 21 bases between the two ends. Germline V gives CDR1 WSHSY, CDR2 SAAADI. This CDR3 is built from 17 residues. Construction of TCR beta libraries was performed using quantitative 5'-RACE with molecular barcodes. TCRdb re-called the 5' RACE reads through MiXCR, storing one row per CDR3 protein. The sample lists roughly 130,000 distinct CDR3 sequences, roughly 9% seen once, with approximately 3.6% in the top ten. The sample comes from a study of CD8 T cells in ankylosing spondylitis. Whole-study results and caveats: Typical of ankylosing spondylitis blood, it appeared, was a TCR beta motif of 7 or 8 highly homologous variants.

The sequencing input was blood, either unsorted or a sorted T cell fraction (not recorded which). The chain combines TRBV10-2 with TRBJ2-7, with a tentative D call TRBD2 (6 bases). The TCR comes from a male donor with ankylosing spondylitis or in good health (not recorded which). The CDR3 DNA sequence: TGCGCCAGCAGTGATCCTAGCGTGAGGGTTGATATCTACGAGCAGTACTTC. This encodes CASSDPSVRVDIYEQYF.